The sequence of this T cell receptor (beta chain) was determined in a study of T cells in narcolepsy. Only in-frame clones appear in the TCRdb table, and some are missing; sequencing was by immunoSEQ multiplex PCR. This sample has fewer than 40,000 clones, with approximately 80% found just once. Trimming removed 11 bases from V and 7 bases from J; junction bases left unmatched: 14. In germline, CDR1 is MNHNY, CDR2 SVGAGI (reference sequence). The CDR3 has 15 residues. This TCR came from a human donor with narcolepsy. Source material: CD45RA- memory CD4+ T cells from PBMCs. This chain links TRBV6-6 with TRBJ1-6; TRBD1 aligns across 7 bases. This CDR3 reads CAGSKKGAQNSPLHF. In DNA, the CDR3 is TGTGCCGGATCAAAGAAGGGGGCGCAGAATTCACCCCTCCACTTT.